This is a list of T cell receptor beta chains from one sample in a study of blood T cells in healthy people across ages. TCRdb independently ran MiXCR on the 5' RACE reads; one entry per CDR3 protein. The sample comprises roughly 700,000 distinct CDR3 sequences, approximately 30% of which are singletons, and approximately 15% rests with the top ten. Sequencing was carried out using blood. Receptors were obtained from a woman aged 80 or over in good health. Each CDR3 is given with its conserved first and last residue. Where a row states a size, it is once, few, many or the class of an expanded clone; other rows omit it.

j_gene | abundance | v_gene | CDR3aa
TRBJ1-2 | - | TRBV7-2 | CASSSTGTGGFFYGYTF
TRBJ2-5 | few | TRBV5-1 | CASSPATSGGETQYF
TRBJ2-6 | many | TRBV27 | CASSPGQFTSGANVLTF
TRBJ2-2 | - | TRBV9 | CASSAEGYTGELFF
TRBJ2-7 | many | TRBV15 | CATSRDKGYYEQYF
TRBJ2-3 | - | TRBV5-1 | CTGSSTGTLSTDTQYF
TRBJ2-7 | many | TRBV5-6 | CASSSATQGLAGASSYEQYF
TRBJ1-1 | few | TRBV20-1 | CSASLAWGNTEAFF
TRBJ2-5 | once | TRBV6-6 | CASTEYGTQYF
TRBJ2-3 | few | TRBV7-2 | CASSSRGGDTQYF
TRBJ2-1 | - | TRBV20-1 | CSAKERGGYNEQFF
TRBJ2-7 | - | TRBV20-1 | CSARAGEPYEQYF